This record looks at one T cell receptor (beta chain) sequence and its context. The CDR3 runs 11 residues. Germline V gene lookup returns CDR1 DFQATT and CDR2 SNEGSKA (reference sequence). V lost 6 bases to trimming and J lost 1 base, with 7 bases between them. Under the authors' procedure: Nucleated cell counts were estimated from reference gene primer amplification. Repertoires were generated with immunoSEQ multiplex PCR, while TCRdb's copy carries only in-frame clones and drops some. The DNA gave D and trimming, while V, J and clone size come from that table. Of approximately 300,000 clones in the sample, about nine tenths were seen once. These data belong to a study of blood T cell repertoires in COVID-19. Study overall: The origin of the acute and convalescent COVID-19 samples was the United States, Italy and Spain. Sources were T cells, B-cell-depleted T cells, or PBMCs; the material itself was cDNA or gDNA.

Source material: peripheral blood. This TCR was recovered from a man aged 18 to 30 with active or convalescent COVID-19. The chain joins TRBV20-1 to TRBJ2-7; D is undetermined. CDR3: CSAARSYEQYF. The CDR3 nucleotides read TGCAGTGCAGCGCGGTCCTACGAGCAGTACTTC.